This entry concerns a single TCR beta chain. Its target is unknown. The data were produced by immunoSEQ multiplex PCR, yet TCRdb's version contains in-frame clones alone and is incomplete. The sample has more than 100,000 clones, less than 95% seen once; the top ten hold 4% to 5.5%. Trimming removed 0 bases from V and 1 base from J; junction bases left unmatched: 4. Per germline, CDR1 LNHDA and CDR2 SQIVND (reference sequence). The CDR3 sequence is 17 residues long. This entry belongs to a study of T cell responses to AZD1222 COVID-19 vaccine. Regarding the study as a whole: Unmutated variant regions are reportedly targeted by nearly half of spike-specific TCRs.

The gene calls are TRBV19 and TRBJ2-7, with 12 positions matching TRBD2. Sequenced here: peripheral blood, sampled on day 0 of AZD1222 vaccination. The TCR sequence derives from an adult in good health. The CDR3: CASSIEDGLAGSYEQYF. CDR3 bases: TGTGCCAGTAGTATAGAAGACGGACTAGCGGGGTCCTACGAGCAGTACTTC.